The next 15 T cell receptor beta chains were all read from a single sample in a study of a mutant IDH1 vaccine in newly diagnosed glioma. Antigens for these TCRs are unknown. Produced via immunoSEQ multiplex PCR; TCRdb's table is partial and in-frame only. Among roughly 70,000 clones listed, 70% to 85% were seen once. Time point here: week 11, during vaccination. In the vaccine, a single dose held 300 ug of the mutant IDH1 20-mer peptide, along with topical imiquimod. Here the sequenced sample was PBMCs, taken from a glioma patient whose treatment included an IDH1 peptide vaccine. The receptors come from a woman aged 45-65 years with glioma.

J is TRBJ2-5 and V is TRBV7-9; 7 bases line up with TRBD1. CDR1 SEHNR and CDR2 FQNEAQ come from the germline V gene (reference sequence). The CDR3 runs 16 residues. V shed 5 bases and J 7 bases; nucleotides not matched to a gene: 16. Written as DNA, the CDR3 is TGTGCCAGCAGCCCCCAGGGCGGACAGGACCTGGGGACCCAGTACTTC. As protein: CASSPQGGQDLGTQYF.

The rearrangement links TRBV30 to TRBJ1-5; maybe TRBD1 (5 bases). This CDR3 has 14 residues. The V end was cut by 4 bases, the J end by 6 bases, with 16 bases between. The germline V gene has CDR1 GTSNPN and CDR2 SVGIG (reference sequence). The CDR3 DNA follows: TGTGCCTGGAATGGGGCAGGAGGTGGTCAGCCCCAGCATTTT. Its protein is CAWNGAGGGQPQHF.

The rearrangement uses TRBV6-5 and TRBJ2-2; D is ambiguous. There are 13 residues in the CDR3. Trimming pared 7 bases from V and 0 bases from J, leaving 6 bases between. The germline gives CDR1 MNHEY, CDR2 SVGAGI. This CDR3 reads CASNRANTGELFF. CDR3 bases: TGTGCCAGCAACAGAGCGAACACCGGGGAGCTGTTTTTT.

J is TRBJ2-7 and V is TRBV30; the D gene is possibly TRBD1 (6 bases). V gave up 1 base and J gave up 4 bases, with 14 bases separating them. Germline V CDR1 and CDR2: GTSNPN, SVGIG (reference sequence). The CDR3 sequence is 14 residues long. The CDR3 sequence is CAWSAKDRRYEQYF. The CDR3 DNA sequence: TGTGCCTGGAGTGCGAAAGACAGGAGGTACGAGCAGTACTTC.

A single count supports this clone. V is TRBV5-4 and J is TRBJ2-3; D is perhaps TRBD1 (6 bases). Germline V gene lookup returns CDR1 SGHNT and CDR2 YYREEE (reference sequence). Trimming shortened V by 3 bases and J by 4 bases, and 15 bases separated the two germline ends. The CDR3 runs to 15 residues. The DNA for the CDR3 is TGTGCCAGCAGCTCTGCCGGGACAATATCAGATACGCAGTATTTT. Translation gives CASSSAGTISDTQYF.

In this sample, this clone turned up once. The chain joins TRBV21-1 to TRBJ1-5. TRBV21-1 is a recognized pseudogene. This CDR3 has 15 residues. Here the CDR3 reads CASTRDRFSNQPQHF. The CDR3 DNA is TGTGCCAGCACCCGGGACCGCTTTAGCAATCAGCCCCAGCATTTT.

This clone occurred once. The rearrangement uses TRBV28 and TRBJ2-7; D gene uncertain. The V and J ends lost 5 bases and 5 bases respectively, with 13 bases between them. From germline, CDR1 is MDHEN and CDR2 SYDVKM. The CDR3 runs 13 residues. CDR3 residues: CASSDPPKDEQYF. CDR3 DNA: TGTGCCAGCAGTGACCCGCCTAAGGACGAGCAGTACTTC.

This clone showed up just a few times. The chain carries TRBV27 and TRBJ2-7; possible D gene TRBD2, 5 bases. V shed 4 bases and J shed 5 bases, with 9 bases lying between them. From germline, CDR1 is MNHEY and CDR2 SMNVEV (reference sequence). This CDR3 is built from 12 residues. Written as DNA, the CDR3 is TGTGCCAGCAGTTCCACGAGGGACGAGCAGTACTTC. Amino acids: CASSSTRDEQYF.

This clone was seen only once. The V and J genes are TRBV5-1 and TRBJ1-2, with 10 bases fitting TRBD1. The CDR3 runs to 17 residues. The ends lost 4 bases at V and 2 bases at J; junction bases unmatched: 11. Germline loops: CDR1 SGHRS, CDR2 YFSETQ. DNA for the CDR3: TGCGCCAGCAGCCCAATGACAGGGGGCCTCCAAAACTATGGCTACACCTTC. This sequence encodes CASSPMTGGLQNYGYTF.

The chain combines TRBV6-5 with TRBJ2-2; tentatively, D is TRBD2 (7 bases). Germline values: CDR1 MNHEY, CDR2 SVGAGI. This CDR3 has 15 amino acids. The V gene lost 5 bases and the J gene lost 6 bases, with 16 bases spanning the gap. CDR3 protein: CASSRRGASPGELFF. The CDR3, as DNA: TGTGCCAGCAGTCGTCGGGGGGCCTCCCCCGGGGAGCTGTTTTTT.

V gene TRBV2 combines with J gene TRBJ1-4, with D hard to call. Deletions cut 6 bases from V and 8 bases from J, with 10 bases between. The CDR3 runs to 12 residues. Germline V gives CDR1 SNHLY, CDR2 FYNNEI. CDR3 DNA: TGTGCCAGCAGCTTCGGCCCCGAAAAACTGTTTTTT. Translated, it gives CASSFGPEKLFF.

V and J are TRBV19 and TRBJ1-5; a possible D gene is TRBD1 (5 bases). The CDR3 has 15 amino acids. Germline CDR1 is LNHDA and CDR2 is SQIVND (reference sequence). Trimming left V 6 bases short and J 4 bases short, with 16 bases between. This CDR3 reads CASSLAGGGNQPQHF. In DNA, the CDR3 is TGTGCCAGTAGCCTAGCGGGCGGGGGAAATCAGCCCCAGCATTTT.

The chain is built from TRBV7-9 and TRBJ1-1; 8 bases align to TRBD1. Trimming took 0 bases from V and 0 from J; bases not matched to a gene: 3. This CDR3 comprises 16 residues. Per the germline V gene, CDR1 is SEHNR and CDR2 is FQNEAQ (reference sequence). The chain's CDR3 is CASSLAPGGLNTEAFF. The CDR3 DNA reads TGTGCCAGCAGCTTAGCGCCAGGGGGCTTGAACACTGAAGCTTTCTTT.

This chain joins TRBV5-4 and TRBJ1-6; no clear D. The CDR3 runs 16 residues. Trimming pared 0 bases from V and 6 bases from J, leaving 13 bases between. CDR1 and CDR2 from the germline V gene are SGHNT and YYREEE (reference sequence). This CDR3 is CASSLEGRTSNSPLHF. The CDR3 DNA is TGTGCCAGCAGCTTGGAAGGCCGGACCTCTAATTCACCCCTCCACTTT.

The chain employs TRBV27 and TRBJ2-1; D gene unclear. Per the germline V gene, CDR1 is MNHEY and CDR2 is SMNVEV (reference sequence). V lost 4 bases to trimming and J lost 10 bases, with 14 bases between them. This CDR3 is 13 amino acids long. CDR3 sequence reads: CASSSGPPREQFF. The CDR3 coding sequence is TGTGCCAGCAGTTCCGGACCCCCCCGGGAGCAGTTCTTC.